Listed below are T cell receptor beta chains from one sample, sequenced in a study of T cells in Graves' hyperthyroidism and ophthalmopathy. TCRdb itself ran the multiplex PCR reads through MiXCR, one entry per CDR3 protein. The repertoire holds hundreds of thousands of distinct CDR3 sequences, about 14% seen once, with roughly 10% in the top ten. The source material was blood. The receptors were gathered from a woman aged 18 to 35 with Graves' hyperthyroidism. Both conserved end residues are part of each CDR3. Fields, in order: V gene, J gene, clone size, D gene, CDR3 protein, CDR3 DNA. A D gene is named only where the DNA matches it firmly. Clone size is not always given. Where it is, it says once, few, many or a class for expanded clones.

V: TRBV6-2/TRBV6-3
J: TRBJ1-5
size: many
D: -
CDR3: CASSSTGTLVRLGQPQHF
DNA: TGTGCCAGCAGTTCTACAGGGACGTTAGTTCGGCTCGGTCAGCCCCAGCATTTT

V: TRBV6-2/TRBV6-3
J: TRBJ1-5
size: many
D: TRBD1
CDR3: CASTYSRTGGDQPQHF
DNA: TGTGCCAGCACCTACTCCCGGACAGGGGGTGATCAGCCCCAGCATTTT

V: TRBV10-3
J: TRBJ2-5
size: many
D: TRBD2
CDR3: CAIRRAGGAETQYF
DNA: TGTGCCATCAGGAGAGCGGGAGGGGCAGAGACCCAGTACTTC

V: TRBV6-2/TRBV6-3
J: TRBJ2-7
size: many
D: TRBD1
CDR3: CASSYTYPGQGSSYEQYF
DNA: TGTGCCAGCAGTTACACCTACCCGGGACAGGGGAGCTCCTACGAGCAGTACTTC

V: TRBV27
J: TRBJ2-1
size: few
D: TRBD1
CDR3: CASGRTGVLDNEQFF
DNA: TGTGCCAGCGGACGGACAGGAGTCCTTGATAATGAGCAGTTCTTC

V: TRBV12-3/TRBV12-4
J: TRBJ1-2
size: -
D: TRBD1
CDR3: CASSFGGGANYGYTF
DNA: TGTGCCAGCAGTTTCGGAGGGGGCGCGAACTATGGCTACACCTTC

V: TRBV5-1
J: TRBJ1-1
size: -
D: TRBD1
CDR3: CASSKEQGASPEAFF
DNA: TGCGCCAGCAGCAAAGAACAGGGGGCGAGTCCGGAAGCTTTCTTT

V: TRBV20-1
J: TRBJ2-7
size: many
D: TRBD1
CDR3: CSARVQPGDRTAEQYF
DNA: TGCAGTGCTAGAGTTCAACCCGGGGACAGGACCGCCGAGCAGTACTTC

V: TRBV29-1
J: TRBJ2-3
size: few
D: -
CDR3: CSVSETRRAQYF
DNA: TGCAGCGTGTCGGAGACTCGCCGAGCGCAGTATTTT

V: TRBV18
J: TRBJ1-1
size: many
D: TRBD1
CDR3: CASSPTIGDRRNEAFF
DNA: TGTGCCAGCTCACCGACGATTGGGGACAGGCGAAATGAAGCTTTCTTT

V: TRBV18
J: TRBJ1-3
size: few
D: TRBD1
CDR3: CASPLRTGSSGNTIYF
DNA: TGTGCCAGCCCACTCCGGACAGGTAGCTCTGGAAACACCATATATTTT

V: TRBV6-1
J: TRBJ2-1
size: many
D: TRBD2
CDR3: CASRSSGGYNEQFF
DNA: TGTGCCAGCAGGTCTAGCGGCGGATACAATGAGCAGTTCTTC

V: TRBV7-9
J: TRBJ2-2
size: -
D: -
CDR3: CASSLGNPAQNTGELFF
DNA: TGTGCCAGCAGCTTAGGAAACCCAGCCCAGAACACCGGGGAGCTGTTTTTT

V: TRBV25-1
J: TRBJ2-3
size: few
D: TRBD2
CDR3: CASSESRLAGAGIDTQYF
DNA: TGTGCCAGCAGTGAATCGAGACTAGCGGGAGCAGGGATAGATACGCAGTATTTT

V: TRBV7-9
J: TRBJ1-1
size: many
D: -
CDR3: CASSFFQGGPNTEAFF
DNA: TGTGCCAGCAGCTTCTTCCAGGGAGGTCCGAACACTGAAGCTTTCTTT

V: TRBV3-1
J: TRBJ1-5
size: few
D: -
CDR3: CASSLGSRAGQPQHF
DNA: TGTGCCAGCAGCCTAGGCTCCCGGGCAGGTCAGCCCCAGCATTTT

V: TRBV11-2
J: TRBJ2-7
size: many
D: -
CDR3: CASSLEQASYEQYF
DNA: TGTGCCAGCAGCTTAGAACAGGCTTCTTACGAGCAGTACTTC